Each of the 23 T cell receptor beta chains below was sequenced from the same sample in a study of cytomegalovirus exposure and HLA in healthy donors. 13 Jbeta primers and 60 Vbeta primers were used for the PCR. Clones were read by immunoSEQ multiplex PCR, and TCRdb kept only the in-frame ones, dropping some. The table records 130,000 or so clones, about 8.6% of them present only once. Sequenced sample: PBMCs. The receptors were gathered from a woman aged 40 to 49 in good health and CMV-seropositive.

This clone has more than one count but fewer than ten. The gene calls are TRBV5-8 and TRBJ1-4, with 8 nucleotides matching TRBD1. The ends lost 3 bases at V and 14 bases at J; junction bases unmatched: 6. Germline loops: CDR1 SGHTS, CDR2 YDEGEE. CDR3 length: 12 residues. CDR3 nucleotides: TGTGCCAGCAGCTACCGGACAGGGAAGCTGTTTTTT. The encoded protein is CASSYRTGKLFF.

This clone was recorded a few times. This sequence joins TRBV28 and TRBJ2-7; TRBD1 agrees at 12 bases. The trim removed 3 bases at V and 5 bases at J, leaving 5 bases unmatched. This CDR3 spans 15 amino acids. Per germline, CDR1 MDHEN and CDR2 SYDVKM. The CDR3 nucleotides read TGTGCCAGCAGTTTTGGAGGGACAGGGGGCCACGAGCAGTACTTC. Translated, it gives CASSFGGTGGHEQYF.

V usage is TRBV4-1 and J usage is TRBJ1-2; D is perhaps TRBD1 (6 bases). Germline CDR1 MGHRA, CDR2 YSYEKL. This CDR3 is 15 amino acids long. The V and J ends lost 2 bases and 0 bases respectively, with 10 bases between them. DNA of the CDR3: TGCGCCAGCAGCCAAAATCGACAGGCTAACTATGGCTACACCTTC. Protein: CASSQNRQANYGYTF.

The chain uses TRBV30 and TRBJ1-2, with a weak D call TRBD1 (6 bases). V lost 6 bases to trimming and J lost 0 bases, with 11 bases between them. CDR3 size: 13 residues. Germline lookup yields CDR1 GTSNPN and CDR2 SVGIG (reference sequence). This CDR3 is CACSGDSNYGYTF. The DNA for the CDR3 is TGTGCCTGCTCAGGGGATTCTAACTATGGCTACACCTTC.

CDR3 sequence (DNA): TGTGCCAGCAGTTTACCGGGACTTGAGGAGCAGTTCTTC. Its protein product is CASSLPGLEEQFF. The chain recombines TRBV27 with TRBJ2-7; D may be TRBD2 (6 bases). The DNA end lines up better with TRBJ2-1; the J call may be wrong. The CDR3 has 13 residues. From germline, CDR1 is MNHEY and CDR2 SMNVEV (reference sequence).

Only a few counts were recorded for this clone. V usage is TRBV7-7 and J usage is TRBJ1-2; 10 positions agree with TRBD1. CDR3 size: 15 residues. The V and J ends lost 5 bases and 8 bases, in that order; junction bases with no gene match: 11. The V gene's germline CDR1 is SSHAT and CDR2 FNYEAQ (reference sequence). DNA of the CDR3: TGTGCCAGCAGCAAACTGACAGGGGGCCTTGACGGCTACACCTTC. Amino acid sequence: CASSKLTGGLDGYTF.

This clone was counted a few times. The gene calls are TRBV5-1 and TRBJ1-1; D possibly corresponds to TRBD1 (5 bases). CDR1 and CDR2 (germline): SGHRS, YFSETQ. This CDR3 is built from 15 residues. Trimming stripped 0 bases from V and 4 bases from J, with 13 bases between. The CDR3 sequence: CASSLAGREGTEAFF. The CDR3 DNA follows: TGCGCCAGCAGCTTGGCCGGCAGGGAGGGCACTGAAGCTTTCTTT.

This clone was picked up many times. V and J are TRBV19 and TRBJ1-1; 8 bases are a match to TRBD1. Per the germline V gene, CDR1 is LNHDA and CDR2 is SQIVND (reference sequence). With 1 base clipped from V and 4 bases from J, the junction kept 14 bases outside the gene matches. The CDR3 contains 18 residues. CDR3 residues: CASSIGTGTGTEITEAFF. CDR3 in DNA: TGTGCCAGTAGTATAGGGACAGGGACCGGGACCGAAATCACTGAAGCTTTCTTT.

The CDR3 sequence is CASSLVRDYGYTF. CDR3 in DNA: TGCGCCAGCAGCTTGGTAAGAGACTATGGCTACACCTTC. The V and J genes are TRBV5-1 and TRBJ1-2; D call uncertain. V dropped 0 bases and J dropped 3 bases, with 6 bases sitting between them. This CDR3 has 13 amino acids. Germline lookup yields CDR1 SGHRS and CDR2 YFSETQ.

The CDR3 loop is CASSYDRATEAFF. For the CDR3, the DNA is TGTGCCAGCTCTTATGACAGGGCGACTGAAGCTTTCTTT. The chain uses TRBV18 and TRBJ1-1; 7 bases agree with TRBD1. Losses at the gene ends were 6 bases for V and 5 bases for J; bases not matched to a gene: 6. Germline V lookup: CDR1 KGHSH, CDR2 LQKENI. CDR3 length: 13 residues.

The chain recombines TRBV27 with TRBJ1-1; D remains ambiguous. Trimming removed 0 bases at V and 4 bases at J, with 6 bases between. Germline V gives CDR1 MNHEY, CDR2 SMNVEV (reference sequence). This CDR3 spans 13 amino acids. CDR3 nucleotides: TGTGCCAGCAGTTTATCCCTCCCCACTGAAGCTTTCTTT. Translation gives CASSLSLPTEAFF.

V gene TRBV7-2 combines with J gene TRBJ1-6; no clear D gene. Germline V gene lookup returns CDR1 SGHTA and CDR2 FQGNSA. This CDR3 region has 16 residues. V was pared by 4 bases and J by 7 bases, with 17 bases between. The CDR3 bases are TGTGCCAGCAGCTCAGAATTCACGATCGGGAATTCACCCCTCCACTTT. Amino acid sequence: CASSSEFTIGNSPLHF.

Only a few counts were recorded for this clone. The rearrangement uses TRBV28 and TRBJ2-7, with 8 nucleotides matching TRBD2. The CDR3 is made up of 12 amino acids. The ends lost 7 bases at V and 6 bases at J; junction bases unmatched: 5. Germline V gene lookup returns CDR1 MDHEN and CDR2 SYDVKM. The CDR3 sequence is CASNGGGTEQYF. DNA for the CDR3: TGTGCCAGCAACGGGGGGGGCACCGAGCAGTACTTC.

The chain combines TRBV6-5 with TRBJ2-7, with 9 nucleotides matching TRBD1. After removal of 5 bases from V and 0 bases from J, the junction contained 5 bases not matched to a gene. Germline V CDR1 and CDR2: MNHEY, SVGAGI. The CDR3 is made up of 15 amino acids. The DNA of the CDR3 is TGTGCCAGCAGTCCGCCGGACAGGGGCTCCTACGAGCAGTACTTC. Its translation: CASSPPDRGSYEQYF.

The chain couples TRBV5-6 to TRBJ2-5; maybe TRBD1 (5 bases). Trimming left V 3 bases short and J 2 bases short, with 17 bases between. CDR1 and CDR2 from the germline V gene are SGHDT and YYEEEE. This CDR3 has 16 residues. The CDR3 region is CASSSNLRAYQETQYF. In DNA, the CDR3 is TGTGCCAGCAGCTCGAACCTCAGGGCCTATCAAGAGACCCAGTACTTC.

CDR3 in amino acids: CASSPGMARETQYF. The CDR3 coding sequence is TGTGCCAGCAGTCCGGGTATGGCCCGGGAGACCCAGTACTTC. The chain links TRBV7-9 to TRBJ2-5; D ambiguous. Germline V lookup: CDR1 SEHNR, CDR2 FQNEAQ (reference sequence). V was pared by 6 bases and J by 5 bases, with 16 bases between. CDR3 length: 14 amino acids.

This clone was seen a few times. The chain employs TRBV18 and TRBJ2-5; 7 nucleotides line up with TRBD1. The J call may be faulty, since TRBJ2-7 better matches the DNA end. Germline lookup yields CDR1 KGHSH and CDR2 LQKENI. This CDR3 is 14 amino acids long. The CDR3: CASSHRDSPYEQYF. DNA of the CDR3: TGTGCCAGCTCCCACCGGGACAGTCCCTACGAGCAGTACTTC.

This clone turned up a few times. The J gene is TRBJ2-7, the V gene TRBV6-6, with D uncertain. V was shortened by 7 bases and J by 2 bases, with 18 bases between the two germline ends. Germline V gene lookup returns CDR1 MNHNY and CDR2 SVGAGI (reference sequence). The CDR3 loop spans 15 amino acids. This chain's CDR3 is CASTPKGGITYEQYV. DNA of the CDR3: TGTGCCAGCACCCCGAAAGGCGGAATTACCTACGAGCAGTACGTC.

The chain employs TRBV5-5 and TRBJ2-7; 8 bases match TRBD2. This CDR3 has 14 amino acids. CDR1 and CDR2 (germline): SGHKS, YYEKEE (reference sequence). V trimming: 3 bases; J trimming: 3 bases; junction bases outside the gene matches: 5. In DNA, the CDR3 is TGTGCCAGCAGCTACTATGCGGGGGGCTACGAGCAGTACTTC. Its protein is CASSYYAGGYEQYF.

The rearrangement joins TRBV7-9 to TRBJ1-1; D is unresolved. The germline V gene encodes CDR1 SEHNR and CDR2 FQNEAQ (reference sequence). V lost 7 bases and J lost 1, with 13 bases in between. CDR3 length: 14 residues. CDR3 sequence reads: CASNEGSKNTEAFF. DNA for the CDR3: TGTGCCAGCAACGAGGGCAGTAAGAACACTGAAGCTTTCTTT.

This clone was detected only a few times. CDR3 bases: TGTGCCAGCATCTTGAACCAGGGAAGTCACGAAAAACTGTTTTTT. Amino acid sequence: CASILNQGSHEKLFF. The chain employs TRBV28 and TRBJ1-4; TRBD1 is a possible D gene (5 bases). The V end lost 7 bases, the J end lost 8 bases, and 20 bases lay between the germline ends. Germline values: CDR1 MDHEN, CDR2 SYDVKM. This CDR3 spans 15 amino acids.

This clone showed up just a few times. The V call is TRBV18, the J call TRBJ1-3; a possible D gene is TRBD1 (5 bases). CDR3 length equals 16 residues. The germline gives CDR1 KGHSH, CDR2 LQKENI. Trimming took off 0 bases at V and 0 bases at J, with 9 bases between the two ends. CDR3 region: CASSPPKGYSGNTIYF. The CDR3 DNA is TGTGCCAGCTCACCACCGAAGGGGTACTCTGGAAACACCATATATTTT. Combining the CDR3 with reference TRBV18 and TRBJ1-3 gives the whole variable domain NAGVMQNPRHLVRRRGQEARLRCSPMKGHSHVYWYRQLPEEGLKFMVYLQKENIIDESGMPKERFSAEFPKEGPSILRIQQVVRGDSAAYFCASSPPKGYSGNTIYFGEGSWLTVV.

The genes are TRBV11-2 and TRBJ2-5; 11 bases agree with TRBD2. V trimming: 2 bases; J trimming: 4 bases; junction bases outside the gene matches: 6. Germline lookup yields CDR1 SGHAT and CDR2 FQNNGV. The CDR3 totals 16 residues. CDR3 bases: TGTGCCAGCAGCTTAAGGCTAGCGGGGGGTGGAGAGACCCAGTACTTC. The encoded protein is CASSLRLAGGGETQYF.